The 2 T cell receptor beta chains in this list originate from one sample, sequenced in a study of early T cells in non-severe SARS-CoV-2 infection. Via MiXCR, TCRdb re-called the 5' RACE reads, giving one row per CDR3 protein. The profile shows tens of thousands of distinct CDR3 sequences, 9% to 15% of them singletons. Sequencing input: whole blood. The receptors shown here come from an adult who was a healthcare worker with PCR-confirmed SARS-CoV-2 infection or an uninfected control (not recorded which).

The chain links TRBV12-3 or TRBV12-4 to TRBJ2-7, with 14 bases fitting TRBD2. The CDR3 has 15 residues. V trimming: 6 bases; J trimming: 7 bases; junction bases outside the gene matches: 8. The CDR3 region is CASSPGLAGAGEQYF. CDR3 coding DNA: TGTGCCAGCAGCCCGGGACTAGCGGGAGCTGGGGAGCAGTACTTC.

This clonotype showed up many times. The rearrangement uses TRBV4-1 and TRBJ1-4; D may be TRBD1 (6 bases). The CDR3 sequence is 16 residues long. Per the germline V gene, CDR1 is MGHRA and CDR2 is YSYEKL. V dropped 0 bases and J dropped 3 bases, with 11 bases sitting between them. The CDR3 sequence is CASSQERGKANEKLFF. CDR3 DNA sequence: TGCGCCAGCAGCCAAGAGAGGGGGAAAGCTAATGAAAAACTGTTTTTT.